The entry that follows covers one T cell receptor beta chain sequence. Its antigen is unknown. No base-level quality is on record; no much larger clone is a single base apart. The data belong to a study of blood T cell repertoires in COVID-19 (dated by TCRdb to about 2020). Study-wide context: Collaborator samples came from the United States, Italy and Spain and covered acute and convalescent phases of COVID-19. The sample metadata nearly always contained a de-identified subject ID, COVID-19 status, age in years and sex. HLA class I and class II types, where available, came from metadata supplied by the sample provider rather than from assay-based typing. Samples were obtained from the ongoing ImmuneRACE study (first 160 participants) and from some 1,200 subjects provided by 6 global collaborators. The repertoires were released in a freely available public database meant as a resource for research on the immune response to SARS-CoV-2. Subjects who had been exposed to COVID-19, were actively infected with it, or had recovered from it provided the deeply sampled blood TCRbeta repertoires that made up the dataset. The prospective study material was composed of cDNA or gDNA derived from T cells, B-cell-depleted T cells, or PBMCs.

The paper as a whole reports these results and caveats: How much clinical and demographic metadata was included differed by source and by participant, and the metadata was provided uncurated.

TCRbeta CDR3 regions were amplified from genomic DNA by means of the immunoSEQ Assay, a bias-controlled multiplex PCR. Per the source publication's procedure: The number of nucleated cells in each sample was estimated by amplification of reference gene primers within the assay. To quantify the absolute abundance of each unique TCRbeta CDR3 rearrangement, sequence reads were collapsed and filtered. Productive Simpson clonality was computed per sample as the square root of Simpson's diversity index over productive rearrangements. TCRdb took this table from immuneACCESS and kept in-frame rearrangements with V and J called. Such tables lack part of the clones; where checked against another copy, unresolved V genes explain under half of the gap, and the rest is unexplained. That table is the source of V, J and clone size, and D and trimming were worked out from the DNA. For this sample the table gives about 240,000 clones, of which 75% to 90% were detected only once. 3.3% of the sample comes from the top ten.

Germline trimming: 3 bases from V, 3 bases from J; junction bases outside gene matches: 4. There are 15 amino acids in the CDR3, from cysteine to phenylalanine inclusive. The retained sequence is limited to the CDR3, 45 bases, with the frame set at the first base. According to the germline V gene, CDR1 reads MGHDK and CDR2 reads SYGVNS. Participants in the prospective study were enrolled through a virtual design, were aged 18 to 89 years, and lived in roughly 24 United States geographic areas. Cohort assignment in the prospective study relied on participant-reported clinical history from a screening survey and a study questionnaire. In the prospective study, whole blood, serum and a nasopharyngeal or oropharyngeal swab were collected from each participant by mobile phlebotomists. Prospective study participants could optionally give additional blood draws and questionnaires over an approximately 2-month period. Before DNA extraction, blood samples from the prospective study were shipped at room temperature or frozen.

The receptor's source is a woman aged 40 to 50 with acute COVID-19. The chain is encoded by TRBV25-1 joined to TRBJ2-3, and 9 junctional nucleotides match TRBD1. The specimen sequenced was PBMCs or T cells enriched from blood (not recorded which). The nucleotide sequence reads TGTGCCAGCAGTGAGACAGGGGGGGATACAGATACGCAGTATTTT. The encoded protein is CASSETGGDTDTQYF.